The rows below give T cell receptor beta chains drawn from one sample of a study of blood T cells in healthy people across ages. TCRdb itself ran the 5' RACE reads through MiXCR, one entry per CDR3 protein. The profile shows over 750,000 distinct CDR3 sequences, about 25% of them singletons. Another study also made use of these data, one on T cells of mothers and their children.

What was sequenced was blood. These TCRs come from a boy aged 5-17 years in good health. CDR3s include the opening cysteine and the closing phenylalanine or tryptophan. D genes are given only for firm matches. Not every row has a clone size; where given, it reads once, few, many or a size class.

>-|TRBV24-1|TRBJ1-1|-
TGTGCCACCAGTGGCGGCCGAGAGGGAACTGAAGCTTTCTTT
CATSGGREGTEAFF
>TRBD1|TRBV7-3|TRBJ2-4|many
TGTGCCAGCAGTTTGACAGGGGGCGGGAACATTCAGTACTTC
CASSLTGGGNIQYF
>-|TRBV7-9|TRBJ2-3|-
TGTGCCAGCAGCCTAGGGACCCCGGAGCGGTATTTT
CASSLGTPERYF
>-|TRBV12-3/TRBV12-4|TRBJ2-2|-
TGTGCCAGCAGTGGGGTTTTAGCGTACGGGGAGCTGTTTTTT
CASSGVLAYGELFF
>-|TRBV20-1|TRBJ2-3|-
TGCAGTGCTATGGGAGATACGCAGTATTTT
CSAMGDTQYF
>-|TRBV12-3/TRBV12-4|TRBJ1-1|-
TGTGCCAGCAGGGGAATTACGAACACTGAAGCTTTCTTT
CASRGITNTEAFF
>-|TRBV20-1|TRBJ2-5|few
TGCAGTGCCGCCCTAGGGTTAGGGTCTAAGACCCAGTACTTC
CSAALGLGSKTQYF
>TRBD1|TRBV4-1|TRBJ2-7|-
TGCGCCAGCAGCCCCCCCGACAGGGACGAGCAGTACTTC
CASSPPDRDEQYF
>-|TRBV18|TRBJ2-5|-
TGTGCCAGCTCACCGGCCAGACTCAGCGAAGAGACCCAGTACTTC
CASSPARLSEETQYF
>-|TRBV19|TRBJ2-4|-
TGTGCCAGTACCCAGCTGGGAGACATTCAGTACTTC
CASTQLGDIQYF
>TRBD2|TRBV29-1|TRBJ2-1|once
TGCAGCGTTGGGAGCGGGAGCTCCTACAATGAGCAGTTCTTC
CSVGSGSSYNEQFF
>TRBD2|TRBV2|TRBJ2-1|-
TGTGCCAGCAAAAGACTAGCGGGATCAGGGAATGAGCAGTTCTTC
CASKRLAGSGNEQFF
>TRBD2|TRBV29-1|TRBJ2-1|-
TGCAGCGTTGGTCTAGCGGGACCCAATGAGCAGTTCTTC
CSVGLAGPNEQFF
>-|TRBV20-1|TRBJ2-1|-
TGCAGTGCCGGATCCCGGAGTCAGGGGACCTACAATGAGCAGTTCTTC
CSAGSRSQGTYNEQFF
>TRBD2|TRBV27|TRBJ2-3|-
TGTGCCAGCAGTTTATCGGGCGGGGGGGCAACCACAGATACGCAGTATTTT
CASSLSGGGATTDTQYF
>-|TRBV7-2|TRBJ1-5|few
TGTGCCAGCAACTTACAGAATCAGCCCCAGCATTTT
CASNLQNQPQHF
>-|TRBV7-9|TRBJ2-2|-
TGTGCCAGCAGCTTACTCGAGAACACCGGGGAGCTGTTTTTT
CASSLLENTGELFF
>TRBD2|TRBV20-1|TRBJ2-7|few
TGCAGTGCTGAAGGGACTAGCGGGTTCGCGGATCCTTCCTACGAGCAGTACTTC
CSAEGTSGFADPSYEQYF
>TRBD1|TRBV20-1|TRBJ2-7|-
TGCAGTGCTAGTTCGGACAGGGGATACGAGCAGTACTTC
CSASSDRGYEQYF
>-|TRBV20-1|TRBJ1-2|few
TGCAGTGCTAGAGCCTACCTCTATGGCTACACCTTC
CSARAYLYGYTF
>-|TRBV14|TRBJ2-5|-
TGTGCCAGCAGCCAAGGAATCGGTTGGGGCAGAGAGACCCAGTACTTC
CASSQGIGWGRETQYF
>TRBD2|TRBV20-1|TRBJ2-3|few
TGCAGTGCTAGTTCCGCGGGAGACACAGATACGCAGTATTTT
CSASSAGDTDTQYF
>TRBD1|TRBV29-1|TRBJ2-2|few
TGCAGCGTTGGTTATTTAGGGACAGGGAAGAACACCGGGGAGCTGTTTTTT
CSVGYLGTGKNTGELFF
>TRBD1|TRBV7-2|TRBJ2-7|-
TGTGCCAGCAGCTATAGGACAGGCCAGGGCTACGAGCAGTACTTC
CASSYRTGQGYEQYF
>TRBD1|TRBV7-2|TRBJ2-3|-
TGTGCCAGCAGCGACCGGGACAGGCTCCTCACGCAGTATTTT
CASSDRDRLLTQYF
>-|TRBV7-9|TRBJ1-4|-
TGTGCCAGCAGCCACCCCCTGGACATCGGGAGCGAAAAACTGTTTTTT
CASSHPLDIGSEKLFF
>TRBD1|TRBV20-1|TRBJ1-2|few
TGCAGTGCCGGGGACAGGGAGGATGATGGCTACACCTTC
CSAGDREDDGYTF
>-|TRBV6-2/TRBV6-3|TRBJ1-5|-
TGTGCCAGCAGCCCCTCTAGGGGGCAGCCCCAGCATTTT
CASSPSRGQPQHF
>-|TRBV29-1|TRBJ1-2|few
TGCAGCGCCACCCTGCCAGGTTCTAACTATGGCTACACCTTC
CSATLPGSNYGYTF
>-|TRBV7-8|TRBJ2-7|-
TGTGCCAGCAGCTCTAATATCGACCTATACGAGCAGTACTTC
CASSSNIDLYEQYF
>TRBD2|TRBV10-3|TRBJ2-1|-
TGTGCCATCAGTGACAGGACTAGTAGCAATGAGCAGTTCTTC
CAISDRTSSNEQFF
>-|TRBV3-1|TRBJ1-2|few
TGTGCCAGCAGCCCACAGGGTAGTAATGGCTACACCTTC
CASSPQGSNGYTF
>-|TRBV27|TRBJ2-5|few
TGTGCCAGCAGTCCAATGTACCAAGAGACCCAGTACTTC
CASSPMYQETQYF
>TRBD2|TRBV7-8|TRBJ2-7|few
TGTGCCAGCAGCTGGACTAGTAGCACCCTTGACGAGCAGTACTTC
CASSWTSSTLDEQYF
>TRBD2|TRBV10-3|TRBJ2-7|-
TGTGCCATCAGTGAGGGGCGGGAGCCCTACGAGCAGTACTTC
CAISEGREPYEQYF
>-|TRBV28|TRBJ1-3|few
TGTGCCAGCAGTTTAGGGGGTTTAAACACCATATATTTT
CASSLGGLNTIYF
>TRBD2|TRBV28|TRBJ2-1|-
TGTGCCAGCAGTTTATTAAAGCGGGAGGCGAATGAGCAGTTCTTC
CASSLLKREANEQFF
>-|TRBV5-5|TRBJ1-5|-
TGTGCCAGCAGCGACGTGGGGTTGGGCTATCAGCCCCAGCATTTT
CASSDVGLGYQPQHF
>-|TRBV9|TRBJ1-1|-
TGTGCCAGCAGCGGACGGGGTAACACTGAAGCTTTCTTT
CASSGRGNTEAFF
>-|TRBV28|TRBJ2-7|few
TGTGCCAGCAGTGGGACAAGTAGTGCCTACGAGCAGTACTTC
CASSGTSSAYEQYF